Listed below are T cell receptor beta chains from one sample, sequenced in a study of T cell repertoires in cytomegalovirus infection. These receptors lack a known antigen. TCRdb re-derived calls from the reads in MiXCR, one entry per CDR3 protein. In the table there are approximately 590,000 distinct CDR3 sequences, 35% to 50% of which are singletons. Source: cultured PBMCs, taken from culture after CMV antigen stimulation. All receptors derive from a human donor in good health (CMV status not recorded). Some clones in this sample may be carry-over from other donors' samples. The CDR3 runs from the conserved cysteine through the conserved F or W. Fields, in order: CDR3 length, V gene, CDR3 protein.

14	TRBV11-2	CASSLGGLVYEQYF
17	TRBV7-8	CASSRGRVVSGTDTQYF
14	TRBV7-2	CASSQGLLQETQYF
15	TRBV7-2	CASSPTTSGIYEQYF
15	TRBV7-2	CASSFFAATNTEAFF
17	TRBV6-6	CASTPNPGRTDIYEQYF
15	TRBV7-2	CASSHRRLLRHEQYF
18	TRBV11-2	CASSFGGLTGGEADTQYF
16	TRBV7-2	CASSVRLAGATDTQYF
15	TRBV14	CASSQERDGYNEQFF
14	TRBV20-1	CSASRDRGAAGYTF
17	TRBV9	CASSPFVSGGARETQYF
15	TRBV7-2	CASSLVGSIGEKLFF
14	TRBV5-6	CASSNTLSTDTQYF
12	TRBV29-1	CSVPTEGNEQFF
13	TRBV30	CASSNRGWDGYTF
15	TRBV6-2/TRBV6-3	CASSYSAGGPGEQYF
15	TRBV20-1	CSARGDRSSGNTIYF
14	TRBV18	CASSPGQGAIEAFF
13	TRBV4-1	CASSLIRDSPLHF
16	TRBV12-3/TRBV12-4	CASRERGFGGTDTQYF
14	TRBV7-2	CASSRRAGQETQYF
13	TRBV20-1	CSAKQISGNTIYF
13	TRBV10-3	CAIMASGGDIQYF
15	TRBV19	CASSISSGSSYEQYF
20	TRBV5-1	CASSPIGRRGGLSNTGELFF
15	TRBV10-3	CAISESIAGRYGYTF
14	TRBV10-3	CAISDSGSKETQYF
15	TRBV7-2	CASSPRGSGSYEQYF
14	TRBV7-2	CASSLEGMTETQYF
18	TRBV7-2	CASSPGRLAGAQEETQYF
14	TRBV7-2	CASSLGGGLYEQYF
14	TRBV12-3/TRBV12-4	CASSTGTTNYGYTF
19	TRBV11-2	CASSSGLAGVTMVFGEQYF
15	TRBV15	CATSRDLAGVETQYF
14	TRBV20-1	CSARRGTSGSKQYF
17	TRBV5-6	CASSLAGFGDFYNEQFF
16	TRBV11-2	CASSLVGGGVNTEAFF
15	TRBV7-2	CASSLVGQLNTEAFF
16	TRBV7-9	CASSLKLSRGVYEQYF
15	TRBV28	CASSSDSRGGQPQHF
15	TRBV5-4	CASSLPTRSADTQYF
15	TRBV12-3/TRBV12-4	CASTTDSEGSETQYF
13	TRBV7-8	CASSRQNTGELFF
13	TRBV10-3	CATMTSGDNEQFF
14	TRBV7-8	CASSLRMTNEKLFF
15	TRBV5-1	CASQMLSSGANVLTF
15	TRBV10-3	CAISLHRTNTGELFF
14	TRBV7-6	CASSAGSESYEQYF
14	TRBV7-8	CASSTGTGAQPQHF
13	TRBV6-1	CASSEEGEDEQFF
12	TRBV7-2	CASSRGIAEAFF
15	TRBV24-1	CATSDSGGGNTEAFF
17	TRBV20-1	CSANRPSGIPSYNEQFF
14	TRBV18	CASSPGTGNEKLFF
14	TRBV7-2	CAVALRRSTDTQYF
15	TRBV29-1	CSVLGGGGTYNEQFF
17	TRBV6-4	CASSESSFLWGGTEAFF
14	TRBV19	CASSMIGVNYGYTF